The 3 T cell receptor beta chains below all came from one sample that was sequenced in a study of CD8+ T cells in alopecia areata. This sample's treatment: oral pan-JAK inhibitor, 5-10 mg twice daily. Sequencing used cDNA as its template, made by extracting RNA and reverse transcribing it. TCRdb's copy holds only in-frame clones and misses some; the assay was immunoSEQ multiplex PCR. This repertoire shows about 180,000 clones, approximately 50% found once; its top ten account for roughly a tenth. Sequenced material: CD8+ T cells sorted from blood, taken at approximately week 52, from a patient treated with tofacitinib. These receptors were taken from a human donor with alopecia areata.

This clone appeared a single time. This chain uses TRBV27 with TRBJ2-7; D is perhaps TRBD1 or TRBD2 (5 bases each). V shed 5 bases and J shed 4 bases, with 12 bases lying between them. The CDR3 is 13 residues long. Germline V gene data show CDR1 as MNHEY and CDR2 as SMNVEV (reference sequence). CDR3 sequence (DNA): TGTGCCAGCAGTGCCGGGGCCTTATACGAGCAGTACTTC. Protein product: CASSAGALYEQYF.

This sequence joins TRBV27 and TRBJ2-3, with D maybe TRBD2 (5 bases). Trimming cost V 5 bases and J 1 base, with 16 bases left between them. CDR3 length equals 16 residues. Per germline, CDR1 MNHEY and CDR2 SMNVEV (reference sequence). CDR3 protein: CASSRGLRGRTDTQYF. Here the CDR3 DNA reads TGTGCCAGCAGTCGCGGTCTTAGAGGGCGCACAGATACGCAGTATTTT.

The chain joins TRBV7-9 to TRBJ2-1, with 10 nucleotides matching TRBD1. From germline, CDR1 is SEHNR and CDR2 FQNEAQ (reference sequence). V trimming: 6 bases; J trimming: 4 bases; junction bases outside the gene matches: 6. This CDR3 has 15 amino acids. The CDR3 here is CASSLPGQGYNEQFF. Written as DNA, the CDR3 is TGTGCCAGCAGTTTACCGGGACAGGGGTACAATGAGCAGTTCTTC.